This TCR beta chain was observed in a study of shared clonotypes between healthy human individuals (dated by TCRdb to the early 2020s). Regarding the study in general: A few men and two women, aged 18 to 49 years, made up the cohort. Per donor, three plates each were used for CD4 naive and CD4 memory, two for CD8 naive, and one for CD8 memory. To estimate repertoire size and how much clonotypes are shared between individuals, the study performed deep sequencing of blood TCR repertoires from five healthy adults. Libraries were prepared and TCR repertoires were sequenced by different laboratories using diverse techniques, in order to increase sequencing depth and limit assay-specific biases. Per donor, leukapheresis produced somewhere between about 0.94 and 9 billion PBMCs. The paper's findings and limits, for the study overall: Based on pairwise subsampling, the degree of clonotype sharing among donors was expected to be affected by sequencing depth. When a handful of donors were compared, the shared fraction of clonotypes was about 5% for naive CD4, 3.5% for naive CD8, 2.3% for memory CD4, and 0.35% to 0.4% for memory CD8. Sampling was limited to blood, and TCR repertoires in tissue likely differ from TCR repertoires in blood. Because the study included only a small number of donors, the genetic and exposure-history diversity represented was limited. Naive subsets generally had larger estimated clonotype richness than memory subsets. Incomplete sequencing was indicated by rarefaction of sorted-subset datasets, despite the large sequencing depth. Clonotypes shared by all four sorted-subset donors showed higher generation probabilities than non-shared clonotypes.

From cysteine to phenylalanine, the CDR3 is 17 amino acids long. Only the CDR3 DNA is retained, 51 bases long and in frame from the first base. V loses 5 bases of germline sequence and J loses 3 bases, and the interval between the two ends is 23 bases. From a lookup of the germline V gene, CDR1 and CDR2 are SGHTA and FQGNSA. Using the deep immunoSEQ assay, multiplex PCR amplified TCR CDR3 regions from genomic DNA. Extracted genomic DNA from each cell subset was distributed evenly across all wells of several immunoSEQ 96-well plates, and each plate was treated as a replicate. For sorted subsets, each replicate PCR was loaded with approximately 200 ng genomic DNA, equivalent to 30,000 to 35,000 T cell genomes. Purified libraries were measured with a Qubit 3.0 fluorometer, size-checked on a Bioanalyzer 2100, and measured again with the KAPA Library Quantification kit. A separate single-read 150-cycle Illumina NextSeq 550 flow cell was used to sequence each immunoSEQ 96-well plate. In the paper's pipeline: Because the immunoSEQ output held only junctional sequences and lacked quality scores, the filtering could not match the filtering applied to full-length reads. Sequences were annotated with PyIR, a Python wrapper for IgBLAST v1.9, and V/J genes and CDR3 were assigned using IMGT germline references. Reads were filtered out if the reads had weak V/J assignments (E-value above 1e-6), no CDR3, stop codons, out-of-frame junctions, or ambiguous translated residues. V3J clonotypes were defined as sequences sharing an identical inferred V gene, J gene, and CDR3 amino acid sequence. To compute the percentage overlap between repertoires, the number of shared unique clonotypes was divided by the size of the smaller repertoire. Richness of each repertoire was evaluated using RTK rarefaction, the Chao1 estimator, and Recon v2.1 estimates of unobserved clonotypes. Generation probabilities for all TCRbeta clonotypes obtained by the gDNA method from a handful of donors were computed using OLGA. Entries here come from immuneACCESS through TCRdb and include only in-frame sequences with V and J called. Some clones fail to appear in such tables; in the studies checked, an unresolved V gene covers under half of the shortfall, and the cause of the remainder is unknown. Clone size and V and J calls were adopted from that table, with D and trimming inferred from the DNA. Within this sample are 2,500,000 or so clones, with 92% of them counted one time only. The top ten constitute around 0.35% of the sample.

Healthy HIV-negative adults with no recently reported acute infections or vaccinations were included as donors. All donors were Caucasian adults living in Nashville, Tennessee, USA. CD4+ T cells were enriched by magnetic negative selection; naive cells were then positively selected on CD45RA, and the negative fraction formed the memory subset. Blood was collected by leukapheresis, and PBMCs were isolated by Ficoll-Histopaque density gradient centrifugation and then cryopreserved in liquid nitrogen vapor phase. Analytical flow cytometry was used to check the purity and quantity of each magnetically sorted T cell population. Genomic DNA was isolated from every sorted fraction and measured by UV absorbance on a Nanodrop 2000c. Concerning this clone itself: Its antigen has not been determined. Per-nucleotide qualities are absent, and no much larger clonotype sits a single base away.

The chain couples TRBV7-2 to TRBJ2-7; TRBD1 could be the D gene, as 6 bases match. The sequenced sample was naive CD4+ T cells from PBMCs. The intended sense of this specimen's cell subset or site label: CD45RA+ positively selected. This TCR came from a man between 18 and 29 years old in good health. Some clones in this sample may be carry-over from other donors' samples. The nucleotides read TGTGCCAGCAGCCTACTGAGACAGGACTTTATGGGCTACGAGCAGTACTTC. Translated, it reads CASSLLRQDFMGYEQYF.